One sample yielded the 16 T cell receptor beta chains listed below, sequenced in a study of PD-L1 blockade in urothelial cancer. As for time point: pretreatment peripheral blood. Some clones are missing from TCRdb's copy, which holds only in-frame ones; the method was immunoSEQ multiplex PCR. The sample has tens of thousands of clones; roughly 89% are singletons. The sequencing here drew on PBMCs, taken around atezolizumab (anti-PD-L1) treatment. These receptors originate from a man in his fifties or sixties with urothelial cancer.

Here the CDR3 DNA reads TGTGCCAGCAGCTTGCATGACAGGGGAAACACCATATATTTT. As protein: CASSLHDRGNTIYF. The chain carries TRBV5-5 and TRBJ1-3, with TRBD1 as a possible D gene (6 bases). This CDR3 spans 14 amino acids. V lost 1 base and J 4 bases, leaving 9 bases between the germline ends. CDR1 SGHKS and CDR2 YYEKEE come from the germline V gene (reference sequence).

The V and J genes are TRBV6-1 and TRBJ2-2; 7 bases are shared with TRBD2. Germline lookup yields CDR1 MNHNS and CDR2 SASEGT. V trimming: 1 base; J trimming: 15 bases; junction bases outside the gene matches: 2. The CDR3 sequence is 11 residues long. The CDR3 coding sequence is TGTGCCAGCAGTGAAGTGGGGGGGATGTTTTTT. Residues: CASSEVGGMFF.

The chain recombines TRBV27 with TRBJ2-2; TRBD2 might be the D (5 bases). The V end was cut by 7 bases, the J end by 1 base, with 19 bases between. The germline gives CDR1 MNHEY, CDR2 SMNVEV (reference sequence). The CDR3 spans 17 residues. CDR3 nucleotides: TGTGCCAGCACCCGGTGGGGAGCGGAGAGGAACACCGGGGAGCTGTTTTTT. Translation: CASTRWGAERNTGELFF.

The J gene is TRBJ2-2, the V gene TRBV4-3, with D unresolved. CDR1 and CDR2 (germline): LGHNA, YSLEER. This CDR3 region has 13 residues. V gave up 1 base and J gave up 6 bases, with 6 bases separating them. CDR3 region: CASSQGPAGELFF. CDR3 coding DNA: TGCGCCAGCAGCCAAGGGCCCGCCGGGGAGCTGTTTTTT.

CDR3 sequence: CAASAGGHNEQFF. Here the CDR3 DNA reads TGTGCCGCAAGCGCCGGAGGGCACAATGAGCAGTTCTTC. This rearrangement joins TRBV6-6 to TRBJ2-1, with D possibly matching TRBD2 (6 bases). CDR1 and CDR2 from the germline V gene are MNHNY and SVGAGI (reference sequence). Between the trimmed V and J ends, which lost 11 bases and 5 bases, there was a span of 16 bases. CDR3 length: 13 residues.

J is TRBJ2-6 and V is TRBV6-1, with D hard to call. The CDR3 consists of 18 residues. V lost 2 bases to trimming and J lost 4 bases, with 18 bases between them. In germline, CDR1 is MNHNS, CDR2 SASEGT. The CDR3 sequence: CASSEYGDRSLGANVLTF. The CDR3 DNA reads TGTGCCAGCAGTGAATACGGTGATCGATCTCTGGGGGCCAACGTCCTGACTTTC.

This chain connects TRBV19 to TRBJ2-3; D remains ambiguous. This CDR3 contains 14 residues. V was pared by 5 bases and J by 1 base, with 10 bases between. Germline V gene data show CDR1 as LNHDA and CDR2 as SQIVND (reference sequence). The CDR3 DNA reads TGTGCCAGTAGTTTGGAACTACGCACAGATACGCAGTATTTT. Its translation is CASSLELRTDTQYF.

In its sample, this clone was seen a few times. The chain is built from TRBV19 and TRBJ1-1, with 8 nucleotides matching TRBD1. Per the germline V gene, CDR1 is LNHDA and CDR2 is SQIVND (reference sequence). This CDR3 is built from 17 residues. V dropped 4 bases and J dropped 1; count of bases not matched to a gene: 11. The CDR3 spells CASSTRTGRISNTEAFF. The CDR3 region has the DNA TGTGCCAGTAGTACTAGGACAGGGCGGATTTCGAACACTGAAGCTTTCTTT.

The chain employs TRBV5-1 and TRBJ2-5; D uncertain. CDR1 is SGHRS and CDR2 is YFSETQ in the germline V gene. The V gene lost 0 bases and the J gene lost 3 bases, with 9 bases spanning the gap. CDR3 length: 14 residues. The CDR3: CASSLGAPKETQYF. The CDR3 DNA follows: TGCGCCAGCAGCTTGGGGGCACCTAAAGAGACCCAGTACTTC.

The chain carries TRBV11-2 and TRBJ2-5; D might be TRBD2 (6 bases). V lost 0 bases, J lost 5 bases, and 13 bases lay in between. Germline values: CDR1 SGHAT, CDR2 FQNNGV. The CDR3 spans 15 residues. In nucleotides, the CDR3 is TGTGCCAGCAGCTTAGATCCGGGGGAGGAGGAGACCCAGTACTTC. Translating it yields CASSLDPGEEETQYF.

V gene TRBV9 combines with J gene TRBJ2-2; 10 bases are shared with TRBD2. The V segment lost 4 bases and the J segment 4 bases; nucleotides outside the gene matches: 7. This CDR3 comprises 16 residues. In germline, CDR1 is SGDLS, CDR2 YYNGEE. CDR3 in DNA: TGTGCCAGCAGCTTAGCGGGGGGTCCGGGCACCGGGGAGCTGTTTTTT. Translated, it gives CASSLAGGPGTGELFF. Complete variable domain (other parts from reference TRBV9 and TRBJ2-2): DSGVTQTPKHLITATGQRVTLRCSPRSGDLSVYWYQQSLDQGLQFLIQYYNGEERAKGNILERFSAQQFPDLHSELNLSSLELGDSALYFCASSLAGGPGTGELFFGEGSRLTVL.

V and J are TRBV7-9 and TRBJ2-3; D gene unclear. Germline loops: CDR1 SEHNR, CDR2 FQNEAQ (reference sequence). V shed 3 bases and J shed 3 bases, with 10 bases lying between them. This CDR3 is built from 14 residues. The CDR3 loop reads CASSFVGVTDTQYF. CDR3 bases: TGTGCCAGCAGCTTCGTTGGAGTAACAGATACGCAGTATTTT.

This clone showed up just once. The DNA for the CDR3 is TGTGCCAGCGGTGAACTAGCGGGAGGGAAAGAGCAAGAGACCCAGTACTTC. It is translated as CASGELAGGKEQETQYF. The chain is built from TRBV28 and TRBJ2-5; 13 nucleotides line up with TRBD2. Looked up from germline, CDR1 is MDHEN and CDR2 is SYDVKM. The junction had 11 bases not matched to a gene; V was cut back by 8 bases and J by 2 bases. This CDR3 is 17 amino acids long.

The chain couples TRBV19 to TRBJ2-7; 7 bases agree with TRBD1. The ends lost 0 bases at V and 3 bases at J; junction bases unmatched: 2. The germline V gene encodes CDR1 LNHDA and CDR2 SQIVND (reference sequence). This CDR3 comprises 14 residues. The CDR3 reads CASSIEGQNYEQYF. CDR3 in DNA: TGTGCCAGTAGTATAGAGGGACAGAACTACGAGCAGTACTTC.

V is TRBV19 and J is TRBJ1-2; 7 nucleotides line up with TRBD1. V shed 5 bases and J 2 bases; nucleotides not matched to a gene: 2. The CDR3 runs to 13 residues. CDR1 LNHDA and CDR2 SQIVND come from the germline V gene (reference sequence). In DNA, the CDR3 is TGTGCCAGTAGTCCGGACAGGAACTATGGCTACACCTTC. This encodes CASSPDRNYGYTF.

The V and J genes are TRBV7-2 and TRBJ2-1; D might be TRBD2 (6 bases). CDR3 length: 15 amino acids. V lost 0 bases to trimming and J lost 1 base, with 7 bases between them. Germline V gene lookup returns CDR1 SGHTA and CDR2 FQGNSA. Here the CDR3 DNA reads TGTGCCAGCAGCTTAGCACGGGAGTCCTACAATGAGCAGTTCTTC. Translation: CASSLARESYNEQFF.